Presented here are 11 T cell receptor beta chains from one specimen sequenced in a study of response to subunit inactivated influenza vaccine. A single record per CDR3 protein comes from TCRdb applying MiXCR to the RT-PCR reads. The repertoire holds around 150,000 distinct CDR3 sequences, with roughly a tenth as singletons. The sequenced sample was non-naive T cells sorted from PBMCs, obtained around seven weeks after vaccination. These receptors were obtained from a man in his forties or fifties who received an inactivated influenza vaccine.

The chain employs TRBV6-2 or TRBV6-3 and TRBJ2-6, with TRBD2 matching 10 bases. Germline CDR1 and CDR2: MNHEY and SVGEGT. CDR3 length: 19 amino acids. With 2 bases clipped from V and 0 bases from J, the junction kept 7 bases outside the gene matches. In DNA form, the CDR3 reads TGTGCCAGCAGTTACAACCCTAGCGGGAGATTCTCTGGGGCCAACGTCCTGACTTTC. It specifies CASSYNPSGRFSGANVLTF.

The rearrangement uses TRBV5-1 and TRBJ2-5; 7 bases line up with TRBD1. The CDR3 runs 15 residues. Germline V gene data show CDR1 as SGHRS and CDR2 as YFSETQ. V shed 4 bases and J 7 bases; nucleotides not matched to a gene: 13. The CDR3 DNA reads TGCGCCAGCAGCCATCCAAGGGACAGCCCTGGGACCCAGTACTTC. Translation: CASSHPRDSPGTQYF.

V gene TRBV7-2 combines with J gene TRBJ2-7; the D is unclear. The length of the CDR3 is 15 residues. Per the germline V gene, CDR1 is SGHTA and CDR2 is FQGNSA. The ends were cut back, 2 bases at V and 2 bases at J, with 13 bases in the middle. In nucleotides, the CDR3 is TGTGCCAGCAGCTTATCGCGATCACCTCCCTACGAGCAGTACTTC. Encoded protein: CASSLSRSPPYEQYF.

The gene calls are TRBV2 and TRBJ2-3; weak D call: TRBD1 (6 bases). The CDR3 loop spans 14 amino acids. Deletions cut 6 bases from V and 2 bases from J, with 12 bases between. The V gene's germline CDR1 is SNHLY and CDR2 FYNNEI. This CDR3 is CASRGQTNTDTQYF. CDR3 DNA sequence: TGTGCCAGCAGGGGACAAACGAACACAGATACGCAGTATTTT.

This clonotype was observed many times. This sequence joins TRBV5-6 and TRBJ2-2; 9 nucleotides match TRBD1. The length of the CDR3 is 17 residues. The V gene end was trimmed by 0 bases and the J gene end by 6 bases; junction bases not matched to a gene: 9. Germline CDR1 SGHDT, CDR2 YYEEEE. CDR3 bases: TGTGCCAGCAGCTTGGACAGGGGGCGCGTTGTTTCCGGGGAGCTGTTTTTT. Translating it yields CASSLDRGRVVSGELFF. The complete variable domain, with remaining parts taken from reference TRBV5-6 and TRBJ2-2, reads DAGVTQSPTHLIKTRGQQVTLRCSPKSGHDTVSWYQQALGQGPQFIFQYYEEEERQRGNFPDRFSGHQFPNYSSELNVNALLLGDSALYLCASSLDRGRVVSGELFFGEGSRLTVL.

This clonotype turned up a few times. This chain uses TRBV10-3 with TRBJ1-3; weak D call: TRBD1 (5 bases). The CDR3 consists of 15 residues. Trimming removed 0 bases at V and 2 bases at J, with 8 bases between. Germline V gene data show CDR1 as ENHRY and CDR2 as SYGVKD. This CDR3 is CAISESGGAGNTIYF. CDR3 nucleotides: TGTGCCATCAGTGAGTCAGGAGGGGCTGGAAACACCATATATTTT.

V usage is TRBV7-9 and J usage is TRBJ2-3; D ambiguous. CDR1 SEHNR and CDR2 FQNEAQ come from the germline V gene (reference sequence). The CDR3 spans 12 residues. V dropped 7 bases and J dropped 5 bases, with 10 bases sitting between them. CDR3: CASNHGGDTQYF. CDR3 sequence (DNA): TGTGCCAGCAACCATGGCGGAGATACGCAGTATTTT.

This clonotype was recorded at least ten times. CDR3 DNA: TGCAGTGCTAGAAAGATTGGGGCTCCCCAAGAGACCCAGTACTTC. Its translation is CSARKIGAPQETQYF. The chain recombines TRBV20-1 with TRBJ2-5, with a tentative D call TRBD1 (5 bases). Trimming removed 2 bases at V and 1 base at J, with 14 bases between. The CDR3 loop spans 15 amino acids. Germline lookup yields CDR1 DFQATT and CDR2 SNEGSKA (reference sequence).

The chain carries TRBV15 and TRBJ2-2; 11 bases match TRBD1. Germline V gene data show CDR1 as LNHNV and CDR2 as YYDKDF (reference sequence). The junction had 3 bases not matched to a gene; V was cut back by 8 bases and J by 4 bases. The CDR3 has 14 amino acids. This CDR3 is CATGQGAVTGELFF. The CDR3, as DNA: TGTGCCACCGGACAGGGGGCGGTCACCGGGGAGCTGTTTTTT.

This clonotype was counted only a few times. The rearrangement uses TRBV28 and TRBJ2-3, with a possible D match to TRBD1 (6 bases). Trimming cost V 5 bases and J 6 bases, with 24 bases left between them. This CDR3 is built from 17 residues. CDR1 and CDR2 (germline): MDHEN, SYDVKM. The CDR3 coding sequence is TGTGCCAGCAGTCCAGGCCCAGGGGTAGCCGACAGGGATACGCAGTATTTT. Translating it yields CASSPGPGVADRDTQYF.

This clonotype has at least ten counts. This sequence joins TRBV3-1 and TRBJ2-3; D gene ambiguous. Trimming took 1 base from V and 3 from J, leaving 14 bases between them. The CDR3 has 16 residues. The germline V gene encodes CDR1 LGHDT and CDR2 YNNKEL (reference sequence). For the CDR3, the DNA is TGTGCCAGCAGCCAAGCCTTTGTGTCTGGGACAGATACGCAGTATTTT. This encodes CASSQAFVSGTDTQYF.